One TCR beta chain is described in this entry. Antigen: not known. The PCR made use of 60 Vbeta and 13 Jbeta primers. Some clones are missing from TCRdb's copy, which holds only in-frame ones; the method was immunoSEQ multiplex PCR. The table has 200,000 to 250,000 clones, around 73% seen once. This entry belongs to a study of cytomegalovirus exposure and HLA in healthy donors. Findings and caveats of the study: Immune exposure data for these donors was limited to CMV serostatus.

The donors (healthy individuals) were bone marrow donors. Trimming removed 0 bases from V and 8 bases from J, with 10 bases in between. CDR3 length: 12 residues. CDR1 and CDR2 from the germline V gene are GTSNPN and SVGIG (reference sequence). Sequences were obtained from PBMCs. The V and J genes are TRBV30 and TRBJ1-2; D gene unclear. The TCR sequence derives from a male donor in good health and CMV-seronegative. The CDR3 DNA follows: TGTGCCTGGAGTGTACGAGGAGGGGGCTACACCTTC. Encoded protein: CAWSVRGGGYTF.